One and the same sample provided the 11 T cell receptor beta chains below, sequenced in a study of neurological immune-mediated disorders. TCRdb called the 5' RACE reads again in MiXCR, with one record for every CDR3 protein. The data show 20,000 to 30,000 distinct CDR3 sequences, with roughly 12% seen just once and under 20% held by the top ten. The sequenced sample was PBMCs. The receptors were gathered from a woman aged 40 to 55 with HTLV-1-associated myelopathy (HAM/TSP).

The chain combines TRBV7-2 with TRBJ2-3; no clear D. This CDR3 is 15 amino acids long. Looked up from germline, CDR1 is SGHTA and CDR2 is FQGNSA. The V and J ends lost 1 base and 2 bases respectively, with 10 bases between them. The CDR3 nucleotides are TGTGCCAGCAGCTTAGGGTTCGGAGACACAGATACGCAGTATTTT. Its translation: CASSLGFGDTDTQYF.

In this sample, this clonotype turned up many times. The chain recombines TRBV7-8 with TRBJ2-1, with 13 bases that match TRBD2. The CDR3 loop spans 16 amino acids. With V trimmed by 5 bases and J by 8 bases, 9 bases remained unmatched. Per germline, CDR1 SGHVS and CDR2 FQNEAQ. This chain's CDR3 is CASSPSRTSGGDEQFF. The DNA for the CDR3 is TGTGCCAGCAGCCCTTCGAGGACTAGCGGGGGAGATGAGCAGTTCTTC.

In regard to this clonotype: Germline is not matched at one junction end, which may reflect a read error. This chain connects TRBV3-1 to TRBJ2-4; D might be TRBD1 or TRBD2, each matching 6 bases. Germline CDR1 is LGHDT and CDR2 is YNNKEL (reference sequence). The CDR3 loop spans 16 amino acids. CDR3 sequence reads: CTSSQVGGHLPYIQYF. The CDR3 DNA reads TGTACCAGCAGCCAAGTGGGGGGACACTTACCATACATTCAGTACTTC.

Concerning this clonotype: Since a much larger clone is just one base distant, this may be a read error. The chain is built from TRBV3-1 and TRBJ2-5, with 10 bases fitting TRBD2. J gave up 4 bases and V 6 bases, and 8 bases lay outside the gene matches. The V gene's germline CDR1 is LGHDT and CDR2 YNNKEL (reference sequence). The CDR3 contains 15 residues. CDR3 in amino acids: CASRHSGGTSETQYF. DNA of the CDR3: TGTGCCAGCAGACATAGCGGGGGGACGTCAGAGACCCAGTACTTC.

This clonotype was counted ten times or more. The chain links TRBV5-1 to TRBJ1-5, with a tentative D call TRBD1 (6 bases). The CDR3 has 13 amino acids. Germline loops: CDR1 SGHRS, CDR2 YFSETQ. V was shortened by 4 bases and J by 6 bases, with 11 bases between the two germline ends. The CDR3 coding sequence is TGCGCCAGCAGCCAGACAGGCGGTCAGCCCCAGCATTTT. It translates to CASSQTGGQPQHF. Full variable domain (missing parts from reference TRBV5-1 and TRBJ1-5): KAGVTQTPRYLIKTRGQQVTLSCSPISGHRSVSWYQQTPGQGLQFLFEYFSETQRNKGNFPGRFSGRQFSNSRSEMNVSTLELGDSALYLCASSQTGGQPQHFGDGTRLSIL.

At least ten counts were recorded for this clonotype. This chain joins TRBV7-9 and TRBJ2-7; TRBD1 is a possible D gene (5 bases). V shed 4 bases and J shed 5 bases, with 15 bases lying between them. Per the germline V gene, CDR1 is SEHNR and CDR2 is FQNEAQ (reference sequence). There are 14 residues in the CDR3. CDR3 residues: CASSSTRQGNEQYF. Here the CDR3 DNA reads TGTGCCAGCAGCTCGACCAGGCAGGGTAACGAGCAGTACTTC. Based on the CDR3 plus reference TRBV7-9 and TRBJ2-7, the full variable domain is DTGVSQNPRHKITKRGQNVTFRCDPISEHNRLYWYRQTLGQGPEFLTYFQNEAQLEKSRLLSDRFSAERPKGSFSTLEIQRTEQGDSAMYLCASSSTRQGNEQYFGPGTRLTVT.

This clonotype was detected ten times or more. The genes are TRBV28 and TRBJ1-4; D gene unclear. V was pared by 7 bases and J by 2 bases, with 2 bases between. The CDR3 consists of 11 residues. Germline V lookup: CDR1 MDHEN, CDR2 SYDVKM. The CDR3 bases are TGTGCCAGCATGACTAATGAAAAACTGTTTTTT. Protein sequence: CASMTNEKLFF.

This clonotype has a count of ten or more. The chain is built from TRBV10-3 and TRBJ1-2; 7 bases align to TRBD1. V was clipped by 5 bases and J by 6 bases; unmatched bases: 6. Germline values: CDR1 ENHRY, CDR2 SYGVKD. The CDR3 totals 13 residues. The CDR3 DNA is TGTGCCATCAGTTGGCAGGGGGAGGATGGCTACACCTTC. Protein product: CAISWQGEDGYTF.

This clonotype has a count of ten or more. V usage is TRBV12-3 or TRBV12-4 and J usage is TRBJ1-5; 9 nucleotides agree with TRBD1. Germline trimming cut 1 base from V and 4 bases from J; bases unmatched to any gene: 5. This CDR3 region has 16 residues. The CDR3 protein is CASSLGSGTGNQPQHF. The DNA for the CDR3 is TGTGCCAGCAGTTTAGGTTCCGGGACAGGGAATCAGCCCCAGCATTTT.

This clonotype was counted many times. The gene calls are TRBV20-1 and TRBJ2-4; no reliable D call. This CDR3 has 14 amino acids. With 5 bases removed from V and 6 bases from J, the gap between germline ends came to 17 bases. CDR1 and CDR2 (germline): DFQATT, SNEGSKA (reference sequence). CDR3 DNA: TGCAGTGCTGATAGCACGAAGTACGGAAACATTCAGTACTTC. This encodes CSADSTKYGNIQYF.

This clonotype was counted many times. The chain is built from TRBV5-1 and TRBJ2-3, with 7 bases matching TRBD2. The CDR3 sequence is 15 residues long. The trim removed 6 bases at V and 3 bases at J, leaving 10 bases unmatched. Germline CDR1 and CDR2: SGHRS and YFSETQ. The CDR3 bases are TGCGCCAGCATGAACAGCGGGGAACCGACAGATACGCAGTATTTT. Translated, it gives CASMNSGEPTDTQYF.